The T cell receptor (beta chain) described here comes from a study of shared T cell receptors in the human thymus. Method: immunoSEQ multiplex PCR; TCRdb's copy keeps in-frame clones and lacks some. Seen here are hundreds of thousands of clones, approximately 89% observed once, and the top ten hold roughly 0.0094%. The CDR3 length is 17 residues. From germline, CDR1 is MNHEY and CDR2 SMNVEV (reference sequence). J gave up 2 bases and V 2 bases, and 7 bases lay outside the gene matches. These same data were also listed under a study on human thymus T cells.

The source material was thymocytes. The chain joins TRBV27 to TRBJ2-2; 8 bases agree with TRBD2. This TCR derives from a boy younger than two with a congenital heart defect. The CDR3 DNA reads TGTGCCAGCAGTTTAGGAACGGGGGGGCTCAACACCGGGGAGCTGTTTTTT. Translating gives CASSLGTGGLNTGELFF.